The TCR beta chain under discussion was sequenced for a study of cytomegalovirus exposure and HLA in healthy donors. Every donor was a healthy person donating bone marrow. Use of 60 Vbeta and 13 Jbeta primers characterized the PCR. The data were produced by immunoSEQ multiplex PCR, yet TCRdb's version contains in-frame clones alone and is incomplete. This table has fewer than 150,000 clones, about 78% appearing once. Study-wide results and limits: About 87% or about 30% of the time was how often most TCR beta V segments were productive, according to an earlier analysis.

As for this clone: Its target is not known.

The germline V gene encodes CDR1 LGHNA and CDR2 YSLEER. The CDR3 loop spans 16 amino acids. V lost 2 bases and J lost 3; bases outside the gene matches: 8. Sequencing input: PBMCs. V is TRBV4-3 and J is TRBJ2-7, with 9 bases lining up with TRBD1. The TCR comes from a man aged 40-49 years in good health and CMV-seropositive. CDR3 amino acids: CASSQSSDRGLYEQYF. The CDR3 bases are TGCGCCAGCAGCCAATCGTCGGACAGGGGACTCTACGAGCAGTACTTC.